These 12 T cell receptor beta chains originate from one sample sequenced in a study of T cell repertoires in cytomegalovirus infection. Their antigens are not known. From the reads, TCRdb called clonotypes with MiXCR, one entry per CDR3 protein. The sample lists fewer than 85,000 distinct CDR3 sequences, 40% to 50% occurring once. The starting material was CD8+ T cells from cultured PBMCs, obtained from culture after CMV antigen stimulation. The receptors originated from a human donor in good health (CMV status not recorded). Some clones in this sample may be carry-over from other donors' samples.

The genes are TRBV19 and TRBJ1-4; D call uncertain. The germline CDR1 and CDR2 sequences are LNHDA and SQIVND (reference sequence). V was pared by 6 bases and J by 2 bases, with 16 bases between. The length of the CDR3 is 16 residues. The CDR3 coding sequence is TGTGCCAGTAGCCGACGGACCGCGCCTACTAATGAAAAACTGTTTTTT. It yields the protein CASSRRTAPTNEKLFF.

This chain joins TRBV12-5 and TRBJ1-2; TRBD1 aligns across 8 bases. Unmatched junction bases numbered 11, after V lost 4 bases and J lost 4 bases. The CDR3 contains 16 residues. The germline V gene encodes CDR1 LGHNT and CDR2 FRNRAP. The CDR3 reads CASGSPDRASVYGYTF. CDR3 nucleotides: TGTGCTAGTGGTTCCCCGGACAGGGCATCTGTCTATGGCTACACCTTC.

The V and J genes are TRBV19 and TRBJ1-6; tentative D call: TRBD1 (6 bases). Germline CDR1 reads LNHDA; CDR2 reads SQIVND (reference sequence). Trimming shortened V by 7 bases and J by 10 bases, and 26 bases separated the two germline ends. The CDR3 runs 17 residues. The CDR3 DNA follows: TGTGCCAGTACCCCCCTACCGCACAGGGTGAAAGGGTCACCCCTCCACTTT. Its translation: CASTPLPHRVKGSPLHF.

This clonotype was counted ten times or more. The chain recombines TRBV7-2 with TRBJ1-1, with no clear D. Germline V CDR1 and CDR2: SGHTA, FQGNSA. CDR3 length: 13 residues. V was shortened by 3 bases and J by 0 bases, with 5 bases between the two germline ends. The chain's CDR3 is CASSFGLNTEAFF. The CDR3 coding sequence is TGTGCCAGCAGCTTCGGTTTGAACACTGAAGCTTTCTTT.

This clonotype was counted a few times. The CDR3 DNA follows: TGCGCCAGCAGTCAGCTTACAGGGGTGGGAAACACCGGGGAGCTGTTTTTT. Translating gives CASSQLTGVGNTGELFF. The rearrangement uses TRBV23-1 and TRBJ2-2; 7 bases map to TRBD1. TRBV23-1 is an open reading frame whose function is uncertain. V lost 3 bases to trimming and J lost 2 bases; unmatched junction nucleotides: 9. The CDR3 length is 17 residues.

The chain combines TRBV7-9 with TRBJ2-3, with TRBD2 matching over 8 bases. This CDR3 contains 15 residues. CDR1 is SEHNR, CDR2 FQNEAQ, per germline (reference sequence). V was clipped by 3 bases and J by 4 bases; unmatched bases: 6. CDR3 sequence reads: CASSFREGGADTQYF. The DNA for the CDR3 is TGTGCCAGCAGCTTCCGGGAGGGTGGTGCAGATACGCAGTATTTT. Based on the CDR3 plus reference TRBV7-9 and TRBJ2-3, the full variable domain is DTGVSQNPRHKITKRGQNVTFRCDPISEHNRLYWYRQTLGQGPEFLTYFQNEAQLEKSRLLSDRFSAERPKGSFSTLEIQRTEQGDSAMYLCASSFREGGADTQYFGPGTRLTVL.

There are a few counts of this clonotype. The chain links TRBV7-9 to TRBJ2-1, with 8 nucleotides matching TRBD1. Germline V CDR1 and CDR2: SEHNR, FQNEAQ (reference sequence). The CDR3 has 15 residues. The V gene end was trimmed by 1 base and the J gene end by 6 bases; junction bases not matched to a gene: 5. CDR3 residues: CASSLVTGDSNEQFF. CDR3 DNA sequence: TGTGCCAGCAGCTTAGTGACAGGGGACAGCAATGAGCAGTTCTTC.

The gene calls are TRBV7-9 and TRBJ2-1; D possibly matches TRBD1 or TRBD2 (5 bases each). CDR1 is SEHNR, CDR2 FQNEAQ, per germline (reference sequence). The CDR3 runs 12 residues. Trimming left V 5 bases short and J 10 bases short, with 12 bases between. The CDR3 DNA reads TGTGCCAGCAGCCCTGCCGGGGCGGAGCAGTTCTTC. It translates to CASSPAGAEQFF. Drawing the rest from reference TRBV7-9 and TRBJ2-1, the complete variable domain is DTGVSQNPRHKITKRGQNVTFRCDPISEHNRLYWYRQTLGQGPEFLTYFQNEAQLEKSRLLSDRFSAERPKGSFSTLEIQRTEQGDSAMYLCASSPAGAEQFFGPGTRLTVL.

This clonotype was seen a handful of times. The genes are TRBV7-6 and TRBJ2-3; D gene unclear. Germline V gene sequence: CDR1 SGHVS, CDR2 FNYEAQ. This CDR3 is built from 14 residues. V gave up 2 bases and J gave up 4 bases, with 10 bases separating them. The CDR3 bases are TGTGCCAGCAGCTTAAGTCTGGGCGCAGATACGCAGTATTTT. Its protein product is CASSLSLGADTQYF.

The CDR3 nucleotides read TGTGCCAGCAGTCCCTCCCAGGAATCCTACGAGCAGTACTTC. Encoded protein: CASSPSQESYEQYF. J is TRBJ2-7 and V is TRBV27; D is unresolved. Germline values: CDR1 MNHEY, CDR2 SMNVEV (reference sequence). Between the trimmed V and J ends, which lost 5 bases and 1 base, there was a span of 12 bases. CDR3 length equals 14 residues.

The genes are TRBV6-6 and TRBJ2-4; D may be TRBD1 or TRBD2 (6 bases each). In germline, CDR1 is MNHNY, CDR2 SVGAGI (reference sequence). The CDR3 has 15 residues. Between the trimmed V and J ends, which lost 6 bases and 5 bases, there was a span of 17 bases. The DNA for the CDR3 is TGTGCCAGCAGGCCCCAAGGGGGACTTCAAAACATTCAGTACTTC. Its translation: CASRPQGGLQNIQYF.

Only a few counts were recorded for this clonotype. The genes are TRBV9 and TRBJ1-2, with a possible D match to TRBD1 (5 bases). CDR3 length: 16 amino acids. Trimming cost V 0 bases and J 3 bases, with 15 bases left between them. Germline V gene lookup returns CDR1 SGDLS and CDR2 YYNGEE. CDR3 amino acids: CASSVDLSGWDYGYTF. The DNA of the CDR3 is TGTGCCAGCAGCGTAGATCTTTCAGGGTGGGACTATGGCTACACCTTC.